The rows below give T cell receptor beta chains drawn from one sample of a study of blood T cell repertoires in COVID-19. Clones were read by immunoSEQ multiplex PCR, and TCRdb kept only the in-frame ones, dropping some. The data hold around 190,000 clones, with approximately 83% observed a single time. The specimen sequenced was peripheral blood. These receptors were collected from a human donor in a cohort sampled during active COVID-19. Both conserved end residues are part of each CDR3. Fields, in order: clone size, D gene, J gene, V gene, CDR3 DNA, CDR3 protein. D genes are given only for firm matches. A row's size may be missing; if present it is once, few, many or a size class.

abundance: NA
d_gene: NA
j_gene: TRBJ1-2
v_gene: TRBV11-2
CDR3nt: TGTGCCAACCCCCTCCCCAGGGGAGGGAACTATGGCTACACCTTC
CDR3aa: CANPLPRGGNYGYTF

abundance: NA
d_gene: NA
j_gene: TRBJ2-6
v_gene: TRBV9
CDR3nt: TGTGCCAGTACCCGGACAGTCTCTGGGGCCAACGTCCTGACTTTC
CDR3aa: CASTRTVSGANVLTF

abundance: once
d_gene: NA
j_gene: TRBJ1-2
v_gene: TRBV7-9
CDR3nt: TGTGCCAGCAGCTTGGGTCAGGGCGGCTACACCTTC
CDR3aa: CASSLGQGGYTF

abundance: once
d_gene: TRBD1
j_gene: TRBJ2-5
v_gene: TRBV10-2
CDR3nt: TGCGCCAGCAGGACAGGGACCGAAGGTAGGGAAGAGACCCAGTACTTC
CDR3aa: CASRTGTEGREETQYF

abundance: NA
d_gene: TRBD2
j_gene: TRBJ2-1
v_gene: TRBV5-4
CDR3nt: TGTGCCAGCAGCTTGGCCGGGCTAGCGGCCGACAGCGATGAGCAGTTCTTC
CDR3aa: CASSLAGLAADSDEQFF

abundance: few
d_gene: TRBD1
j_gene: TRBJ2-7
v_gene: TRBV6-2/TRBV6-3
CDR3nt: TGTGCCAGCAGTTACTACAGGGGACAGCCAGCCTACGAGCAGTACTTC
CDR3aa: CASSYYRGQPAYEQYF

abundance: NA
d_gene: NA
j_gene: TRBJ1-1
v_gene: TRBV19
CDR3nt: TGTGCCAGTAGCGAGCGAGGGAGAACTGAAGCTTTCTTT
CDR3aa: CASSERGRTEAFF

abundance: NA
d_gene: TRBD2
j_gene: TRBJ2-3
v_gene: TRBV5-1
CDR3nt: TGCGCCAGCAGCTTTAGCGGGAGGAGAGGAGATACGCAGTATTTT
CDR3aa: CASSFSGRRGDTQYF

abundance: NA
d_gene: TRBD2
j_gene: TRBJ2-3
v_gene: TRBV10-3
CDR3nt: TGTGCCATCAGTCACACCCGGGGGGAAAGCACAGATACGCAGTATTTT
CDR3aa: CAISHTRGESTDTQYF

abundance: NA
d_gene: TRBD1
j_gene: TRBJ2-1
v_gene: TRBV7-9
CDR3nt: TGTGCCAGCAGCTCAGCCCTCGGGGGTCGACAGGGGGCCAATGAGCAGTTCTTC
CDR3aa: CASSSALGGRQGANEQFF

abundance: NA
d_gene: NA
j_gene: TRBJ1-5
v_gene: TRBV4-3
CDR3nt: TGCGCCAGCAGCCAAGAGTGGGCCCCTTATAGCAATCAGCCCCAGCATTTT
CDR3aa: CASSQEWAPYSNQPQHF

abundance: NA
d_gene: NA
j_gene: TRBJ1-2
v_gene: TRBV5-4
CDR3nt: TGTGCCAGCAGCTTTGCAGGGTCTAACTATGGCTACACCTTC
CDR3aa: CASSFAGSNYGYTF

abundance: NA
d_gene: NA
j_gene: TRBJ2-3
v_gene: TRBV28
CDR3nt: TGTGCCAGCAGTTTCAGCGGTTCGCGCACAGATACGCAGTATTTT
CDR3aa: CASSFSGSRTDTQYF

abundance: once
d_gene: NA
j_gene: TRBJ1-1
v_gene: TRBV7-2
CDR3nt: TGTGCCAGCAGCGGACTAGGAAGGGGGAACACTGAAGCTTTCTTT
CDR3aa: CASSGLGRGNTEAFF

abundance: NA
d_gene: NA
j_gene: TRBJ1-1
v_gene: TRBV5-1
CDR3nt: TGCGCCAGCAGCATAGCCGGGCCGCGGGACACTGAAGCTTTCTTT
CDR3aa: CASSIAGPRDTEAFF

abundance: NA
d_gene: NA
j_gene: TRBJ2-5
v_gene: TRBV24-1
CDR3nt: TGTGCCACCAGTGATCCACTTCAAGAGACCCAGTACTTC
CDR3aa: CATSDPLQETQYF

abundance: NA
d_gene: NA
j_gene: TRBJ1-1
v_gene: TRBV7-8
CDR3nt: TGTGCCAGCAGCACTAGGACGGGCCTGAACACTGAAGCTTTCTTT
CDR3aa: CASSTRTGLNTEAFF

abundance: few
d_gene: TRBD1
j_gene: TRBJ1-4
v_gene: TRBV6-5
CDR3nt: TGTGCCAGCAGAACCGGACAGGGGCCCGGCGAACTGTTTTTT
CDR3aa: CASRTGQGPGELFF

abundance: NA
d_gene: NA
j_gene: TRBJ1-1
v_gene: TRBV7-2
CDR3nt: TGTGCCAGCAGCTTCATGGAGAGGACTGAAGCTTTCTTT
CDR3aa: CASSFMERTEAFF

abundance: NA
d_gene: NA
j_gene: TRBJ2-7
v_gene: TRBV11-2
CDR3nt: TGTGCCAGCAGCGCCCGGGACACCACCTACGAGCAGTACTTC
CDR3aa: CASSARDTTYEQYF

abundance: NA
d_gene: TRBD2
j_gene: TRBJ2-5
v_gene: TRBV3-1/TRBV3-2
CDR3nt: TGTGCCAGCAGCCACACGGTAACGGGGGGAGAGACCCAGTACTTC
CDR3aa: CASSHTVTGGETQYF

abundance: NA
d_gene: NA
j_gene: TRBJ2-1
v_gene: TRBV25-1
CDR3nt: TGTGCCAGCAGTGAACGGGTGGGCGGGAATGAGCAGTTCTTC
CDR3aa: CASSERVGGNEQFF

abundance: NA
d_gene: NA
j_gene: TRBJ2-5
v_gene: TRBV4-1
CDR3nt: TGCGCCAGCAGCCAAGGACAGCAAGAGACCCAGTACTTC
CDR3aa: CASSQGQQETQYF

abundance: NA
d_gene: NA
j_gene: TRBJ2-7
v_gene: TRBV7-9
CDR3nt: TGTGCCAGCAGCTTAGACCACGGCTACGAGCAGTACTTC
CDR3aa: CASSLDHGYEQYF

abundance: NA
d_gene: NA
j_gene: TRBJ1-6
v_gene: TRBV20-1
CDR3nt: TGCAGTGCACCGACGGGTTCACCCCTCCACTTT
CDR3aa: CSAPTGSPLHF

abundance: NA
d_gene: NA
j_gene: TRBJ2-7
v_gene: TRBV10-2
CDR3nt: TGCGCCAGCAGACTAGGGTCTGGCGAGCAGTACTTC
CDR3aa: CASRLGSGEQYF

abundance: NA
d_gene: NA
j_gene: TRBJ1-3
v_gene: TRBV7-2
CDR3nt: TGTGCCAGCAGCTTAGCTGCGCGATCGGGAAACACCATATATTTT
CDR3aa: CASSLAARSGNTIYF